Reported below is one T cell receptor (beta chain). Its cognate antigen is unknown. This sample is part of a study of cytomegalovirus exposure and HLA in healthy donors. Study-wide points: The classifier reportedly diagnosed cytomegalovirus status with high specificity and sensitivity. Evidence from a later analysis indicated that most CMV-associated TCR beta chains looked HLA-restricted.

Researchers ran the PCR with 60 Vbeta and 13 Jbeta primers. Produced via immunoSEQ multiplex PCR; TCRdb's table is partial and in-frame only. In the table there are under 150,000 clones, roughly 60% of which are singletons. The germline V gene encodes CDR1 MDHEN and CDR2 SYDVKM. There are 14 residues in the CDR3. Trimming took off 4 bases at V and 2 bases at J, with 11 bases between the two ends. Sequenced sample: PBMCs. This chain joins TRBV28 and TRBJ2-5; possible D gene TRBD2, 5 bases. The clonotype was recovered from a woman in her forties in good health and CMV-seronegative. CDR3 sequence: CASSWLAKQETQYF. CDR3 DNA sequence: TGTGCCAGCAGTTGGCTAGCAAAGCAAGAGACCCAGTACTTC.